This T cell receptor (beta chain) was recovered during a study of T-cell memory formation after mild COVID-19. Study outcomes and limitations: Clones contracting over day 15 to 85 were CD4/CD8 balanced, with later expanders leaning CD4+. Pre-infection memory showed some responding clones, and this suggested that cross-reactive memory joined. Contracting CD4+ clones sat mainly in CM and EM; CD8+ in EMRA.

This clonotype was detected a few times. The antigen is unknown. The CDR3 spans 13 residues. Trimming stripped 4 bases from V and 7 bases from J, with 11 bases between. Germline V gives CDR1 SGHRS, CDR2 YFSETQ. Constant-segment-primed 5'RACE gave TCR alpha and TCR beta cDNA libraries with sample barcodes and UMIs. TCRdb reanalysed the 5' RACE reads using MiXCR and keeps one entry per CDR3 protein. The sample has some 160,000 distinct CDR3 sequences, approximately 13% seen once; the top ten hold approximately 3.5%. The source is a man aged 18-30 years who had mild COVID-19 (a few samples of this study predate the infection). Cell type and time point are not known. The source material was PBMCs or a T cell subset sorted from them (not recorded which). The chain recombines TRBV5-1 with TRBJ2-2, with a tentative D call TRBD2 (6 bases). Here the CDR3 reads CASSPMEGGELFF. The CDR3 bases are TGCGCCAGCAGCCCGATGGAGGGCGGGGAGCTGTTTTTT.